Below, one T cell receptor beta chain is given with its context. Its antigen is currently unknown. Libraries were prepared by immunoSEQ multiplex PCR; TCRdb keeps only in-frame clonotypes and omits some of them. The repertoire holds 90,000 to 120,000 clones, with 87% as singletons. The CDR3 loop spans 15 amino acids. The entry originates in a study of T cell responses to AZD1222 COVID-19 vaccine. For the study at large: Second-dose timings of about 4 or about 12 weeks were pooled. Study conclusions and caveats: Clonal diversity may have been underestimated in mostly white British donors. The study reported that nearly half of spike-specific TCRs target unmutated variant regions. The CD4 TCRs associated with vaccination extended across spike and predominated at 160-218 and 743-854.

The chain uses TRBV21-1 and TRBJ1-2. TRBV21-1 is a pseudogene. The sample was peripheral blood, taken on day 0 of AZD1222 vaccination. This clonotype was sampled from an adult in good health. The CDR3 sequence: CASSKEKAGPYGYTF. The CDR3 nucleotides are TGTGCCAGCAGCAAAGAAAAGGCCGGACCCTATGGCTACACCTTC.